This passage covers 27 T cell receptor beta chains from one sample sequenced in a study of shared clonotypes between healthy human individuals (dated by TCRdb to between 2020 and 2021). Receptors were amplified or captured by the immunoSEQ multiplex PCR assay. In its TCRdb copy, this immuneACCESS table keeps in-frame sequences only and misses some clones. Where compared with another copy, unresolved V genes explain less than half of these, and the others have no known cause. For this sample the table gives fewer than 2.5 million clones, of which over 85% were detected only once. The ten most abundant clones make up 0.36% of the sample. The sample consisted of naive CD4+ T cells from PBMCs. The cell subset or site label for this specimen denotes: CD45RA+ positively selected. The source of these receptors is a man younger than 35 in good health. Some clones in this sample may be carry-over from other donors' samples.

This clone was seen a few times. CDR3 nucleotide sequence: TGTGCCAGCAGCGTAGACCAAGGAGGGCGAGAGACCCAGTACTTC. It encodes CASSVDQGGRETQYF. The chain employs TRBV9 and TRBJ2-5; a possible D gene is TRBD2 (6 bases). Germline values: CDR1 SGDLS, CDR2 YYNGEE. V gave up 0 bases and J gave up 4 bases, with 13 bases separating them. The CDR3 spans 15 residues.

The chain combines TRBV21-1 with TRBJ1-2; no check of the table's D call, TRBD1, against the DNA was made. TRBV21-1 is labeled a pseudogene. The CDR3 runs to 16 residues. The CDR3 here is CASKPGQGGESYGYTF. The CDR3 nucleotides read TGTGCCAGCAAGCCCGGGCAAGGGGGCGAGTCCTATGGCTACACCTTC.

The rearrangement joins TRBV7-8 to TRBJ1-6; 7 nucleotides line up with TRBD1. The ends lost 4 bases at V and 7 bases at J; junction bases unmatched: 13. The CDR3 sequence is 17 residues long. Germline loops: CDR1 SGHVS, CDR2 FQNEAQ. The CDR3 is CASSSNARTGYNSPLHF. The CDR3 nucleotides read TGTGCCAGCAGCTCTAACGCTAGGACAGGTTACAATTCACCCCTCCACTTT. The full variable domain, with the rest looked up from reference TRBV7-8 and TRBJ1-6, is GAGVSQSPRYKVAKRGQDVALRCDPISGHVSLFWYQQALGQGPEFLTYFQNEAQLDKSGLPSDRFFAERPEGSVSTLKIQRTQQEDSAVYLCASSSNARTGYNSPLHFGNGTRLTVT.

The chain recombines TRBV19 with TRBJ1-2; no clear D. Trimming took off 1 base at V and 4 bases at J, with 7 bases between the two ends. The germline V gene encodes CDR1 LNHDA and CDR2 SQIVND (reference sequence). The CDR3 is 13 amino acids. This CDR3 reads CASSIGAIYGYTF. DNA of the CDR3: TGTGCCAGTAGTATAGGCGCGATCTATGGCTACACCTTC.

Details on this clone: Other DNA sequences from this sample encode an identical CDR3 as well. The V and J genes are TRBV20-1 and TRBJ2-1; no definite D call. CDR3 length: 11 residues. From germline, CDR1 is DFQATT and CDR2 SNEGSKA (reference sequence). The V and J ends lost 7 bases and 4 bases respectively, with 8 bases between them. CDR3 bases: TGCAGTGGCTCGAGTTACAATGAGCAGTTCTTC. It translates to CSGSSYNEQFF.

The chain is built from TRBV9 and TRBJ2-2; D possibly matches TRBD1 or TRBD2 (5 bases each). Germline-derived CDR1 and CDR2 are SGDLS and YYNGEE. V was shortened by 0 bases and J by 4 bases, with 25 bases between the two germline ends. The CDR3 has 20 amino acids. Here the CDR3 DNA reads TGTGCCAGCAGCGTAGGGAGGTTACTAACCGGGGCCTTAATCACCGGGGAGCTGTTTTTT. It is translated as CASSVGRLLTGALITGELFF.

This chain connects TRBV5-4 to TRBJ2-1, with D unclear. The germline V gene encodes CDR1 SGHNT and CDR2 YYREEE (reference sequence). The CDR3 runs 12 residues. The V gene lost 4 bases and the J gene lost 10 bases, with 12 bases spanning the gap. The DNA for the CDR3 is TGTGCCAGCAGCCCAAACTGGGGAGAGCAGTTCTTC. Residues: CASSPNWGEQFF.

The chain joins TRBV7-2 to TRBJ1-2, with D perhaps TRBD1 (5 bases). Per germline, CDR1 SGHTA and CDR2 FQGNSA. The CDR3 extends over 15 amino acids. Trimming pared 0 bases from V and 1 base from J, leaving 9 bases between. The CDR3 loop is CASSLASGVNYGYTF. CDR3 nucleotides: TGTGCCAGCAGCTTAGCATCGGGGGTTAACTATGGCTACACCTTC.

V usage is TRBV27 and J usage is TRBJ2-5; 7 positions agree with TRBD2. Germline CDR1 MNHEY, CDR2 SMNVEV (reference sequence). The length of the CDR3 is 14 residues. The V and J ends lost 3 bases and 3 bases, in that order; junction bases with no gene match: 4. The DNA for the CDR3 is TGTGCCAGCAGTTTTAGCCGGGGGGAAGAGACCCAGTACTTC. It translates to CASSFSRGEETQYF.

The chain is built from TRBV5-6 and TRBJ2-1; no clear D gene. CDR3 length equals 19 residues. CDR1 is SGHDT, CDR2 YYEEEE, per germline. Trimming shortened V by 0 bases and J by 5 bases, and 24 bases separated the two germline ends. As DNA, the CDR3 is TGTGCCAGCAGCTTGGATGTGGGCGGAACTTCCAAAATTAACAATGAGCAGTTCTTC. It codes for CASSLDVGGTSKINNEQFF. The variable domain in full, with the rest retrieved from reference TRBV5-6 and TRBJ2-1, is DAGVTQSPTHLIKTRGQQVTLRCSPKSGHDTVSWYQQALGQGPQFIFQYYEEEERQRGNFPDRFSGHQFPNYSSELNVNALLLGDSALYLCASSLDVGGTSKINNEQFFGPGTRLTVL.

The genes are TRBV7-6 and TRBJ2-1; 9 nucleotides agree with TRBD2. The CDR3 has 17 residues. With V trimmed by 5 bases and J by 0 bases, 8 bases remained unmatched. The germline V gene encodes CDR1 SGHVS and CDR2 FNYEAQ. CDR3 residues: CASSARLADSSYNEQFF. For the CDR3, the DNA is TGTGCCAGCAGCGCGCGACTAGCGGATAGCTCCTACAATGAGCAGTTCTTC.

On this clone: Distinct nucleotide sequences in the sample also encode this CDR3. The rearrangement links TRBV5-1 to TRBJ2-3, with 9 bases lining up with TRBD2. There are 15 residues in the CDR3. Germline CDR1 and CDR2: SGHRS and YFSETQ. Trimming cost V 4 bases and J 4 bases; bases outside gene matches: 7. CDR3 in DNA: TGCGCCAGCAGCCCGGGACTAGCAGGATCAGATACGCAGTATTTT. Amino acids: CASSPGLAGSDTQYF.

This sequence joins TRBV2 and TRBJ2-7; D gene uncertain. Trimming shortened V by 1 base and J by 11 bases, and 12 bases separated the two germline ends. Germline CDR1 SNHLY, CDR2 FYNNEI. The CDR3 is 12 residues long. The CDR3: CASSEVPETKYF. As DNA, the CDR3 is TGTGCCAGCAGTGAAGTGCCGGAGACGAAGTACTTC.

The chain joins TRBV27 to TRBJ1-2; 7 nucleotides match TRBD1. This CDR3 spans 14 amino acids. Trimming removed 2 bases from V and 3 bases from J; junction bases left unmatched: 3. Germline lookup yields CDR1 MNHEY and CDR2 SMNVEV (reference sequence). This CDR3 reads CASSLGTDHYGYTF. The CDR3 nucleotides are TGTGCCAGCAGTTTAGGGACAGACCACTATGGCTACACCTTC.

As to this clone: In the same sample, other DNA sequences code for this CDR3. The V and J genes are TRBV29-1 and TRBJ1-1, with 7 bases fitting TRBD1. J was trimmed by 2 bases and V by 7 bases; bases with no gene match: 4. Germline lookup yields CDR1 SQVTM and CDR2 ANQGSEA. This CDR3 region has 12 residues. CDR3 bases: TGCAGCGCCGGGACAGTCAACACTGAAGCTTTCTTT. It is translated as CSAGTVNTEAFF.

The chain joins TRBV6-1 to TRBJ1-1, with a weak D call TRBD1 (6 bases). Trimming took 8 bases from V and 0 from J, leaving 16 bases between them. CDR1 and CDR2 (germline): MNHNS, SASEGT. The CDR3 totals 15 residues. The CDR3 spells CASGPKGHLNTEAFF. Written as DNA, the CDR3 is TGTGCCAGCGGGCCGAAGGGACACCTGAACACTGAAGCTTTCTTT.

J is TRBJ1-4 and V is TRBV19; possible D gene TRBD1, 5 bases. CDR1 is LNHDA and CDR2 is SQIVND in the germline V gene (reference sequence). CDR3 size: 14 residues. V was clipped by 6 bases and J by 6 bases, with 14 bases between them. CDR3 amino acids: CASRIRVIHEKLFF. The CDR3 bases are TGTGCCAGTAGAATCAGGGTCATCCATGAAAAACTGTTTTTT. Full variable domain (rest looked up from reference TRBV19 and TRBJ1-4): DGGITQSPKYLFRKEGQNVTLSCEQNLNHDAMYWYRQDPGQGLRLIYYSQIVNDFQKGDIAEGYSVSREKKESFPLTVTSAQKNPTAFYLCASRIRVIHEKLFFGSGTQLSVL.

The gene calls are TRBV4-3 and TRBJ2-7; TRBD1 is a possible D gene (6 bases). V lost 3 bases to trimming and J lost 8 bases, with 14 bases between them. Germline V gene lookup returns CDR1 LGHNA and CDR2 YSLEER. This CDR3 has 13 amino acids. CDR3 sequence reads: CASSQDGQLQQYF. The CDR3 nucleotides are TGCGCCAGCAGCCAGGATGGACAGTTGCAGCAGTACTTC.

This clone occurred once. The chain has TRBV4-3 and TRBJ1-6; D unclear. Trimming took off 1 base at V and 8 bases at J, with 6 bases between the two ends. From germline, CDR1 is LGHNA and CDR2 YSLEER. CDR3 length: 13 amino acids. In nucleotides, the CDR3 is TGCGCCAGCAGCCAAGGCTTCTATTCACCCCTCCACTTT. Its translation is CASSQGFYSPLHF.

The V call is TRBV10-1, the J call TRBJ2-1, with a possible D match to TRBD1 (5 bases). This CDR3 has 16 amino acids. Germline assignment: CDR1 WNHNN and CDR2 SYGVQD (reference sequence). V gave up 3 bases and J gave up 0 bases, with 12 bases separating them. The CDR3 nucleotides are TGCGCCAGCAGTGATGCAGGGCCAAGCTCCTACAATGAGCAGTTCTTC. It translates to CASSDAGPSSYNEQFF.

This clone was detected only once. The genes are TRBV7-3 and TRBJ2-3, with D possibly TRBD2 on 5 matching bases. The CDR3 spans 13 residues. Germline-derived CDR1 and CDR2 are SGHTA and FQGTGA. With 5 bases removed from V and 7 bases from J, the gap between germline ends came to 13 bases. The CDR3 DNA follows: TGTGCCAGCAGCCTTGGCCGAGGGAATACGCAGTATTTT. Its protein product is CASSLGRGNTQYF.

In its sample, this clone was seen once. The gene calls are TRBV6-5 and TRBJ2-4, with TRBD1 as a possible D gene (5 bases). This CDR3 is 14 amino acids long. Germline loops: CDR1 MNHEY, CDR2 SVGAGI. V was cut by 6 bases and J by 3 bases, with 12 bases left in between. The CDR3 bases are TGTGCCAGCAGAATTAATAGGGGCAAAAACATTCAGTACTTC. It translates to CASRINRGKNIQYF.

Turning to this clone: Other DNA variants within this sample encode the same CDR3. The chain recombines TRBV9 with TRBJ1-5, with D possibly matching TRBD1 (5 bases). The CDR3 covers 15 residues. CDR1 is SGDLS, CDR2 YYNGEE, per germline. Trimming took 0 bases from V and 1 from J, leaving 8 bases between them. CDR3 nucleotides: TGTGCCAGCAGCGTAGAAGGGGTAAGCAATCAGCCCCAGCATTTT. Translation: CASSVEGVSNQPQHF.

V gene TRBV5-4 combines with J gene TRBJ2-3; possibly TRBD2 for D (5 bases). Germline CDR1 reads SGHNT; CDR2 reads YYREEE (reference sequence). Trimming left V 4 bases short and J 4 bases short, with 10 bases between. The CDR3 sequence is 13 residues long. CDR3 region: CASSPGSADTQYF. The CDR3 nucleotides read TGTGCCAGCAGCCCCGGTAGCGCAGATACGCAGTATTTT.

This chain joins TRBV27 and TRBJ2-7; D tentatively fits TRBD1 or TRBD2 (6 bases each). V was pared by 7 bases and J by 5 bases, with 18 bases between. In germline, CDR1 is MNHEY, CDR2 SMNVEV (reference sequence). The CDR3 runs to 14 residues. The CDR3 sequence: CASTKRAGDDEQYF. DNA of the CDR3: TGTGCCAGCACCAAGCGGGCAGGGGACGACGAGCAGTACTTC.

This chain joins TRBV4-1 and TRBJ2-5; 10 bases fit TRBD2. The J segment lost 5 bases and the V segment lost 5 bases, leaving 8 bases of the junction unmatched. CDR1 and CDR2 (germline): MGHRA, YSYEKL. CDR3 length: 15 residues. Written as DNA, the CDR3 is TGCGCCAGCAGCTTAGCTAGCGGGAGCTGGGAGACCCAGTACTTC. Translation gives CASSLASGSWETQYF.

This clone has just one count. The V call is TRBV30, the J call TRBJ1-2; maybe TRBD1 (5 bases). Trimming pared 0 bases from V and 3 bases from J, leaving 8 bases between. The CDR3 loop spans 13 amino acids. Germline V gives CDR1 GTSNPN, CDR2 SVGIG (reference sequence). DNA for the CDR3: TGTGCCTGGAGTGTAGCGGGACACTATGGCTACACCTTC. Amino acid sequence: CAWSVAGHYGYTF.